This T cell receptor beta chain was sequenced in a study of shared clonotypes between healthy human individuals. Background on the study: The cohort had two women and a few men, ages 18 to 49. Each donor had three CD4 naive, three CD4 memory, two CD8 naive and one CD8 memory plate.

Study-level results: Represented diversity (both genetic and exposure-history) was limited by the small number of donors.

Repertoires were generated with immunoSEQ multiplex PCR, while TCRdb's copy carries only in-frame clones and drops some. The sample shows about 600,000 clones, 97% of them seen only once. Points on this clone: Its antigen is as yet unknown.

CDR1 is MDHEN and CDR2 is SYDVKM in the germline V gene. This CDR3 spans 14 amino acids. V lost 3 bases and J 0 bases, leaving 8 bases between the germline ends. The chain combines TRBV28 with TRBJ2-5; weak D call: TRBD1 (6 bases). The sequence was obtained from a woman in her 30s in good health. The sequenced material came from naive CD4+ T cells sorted from blood. Subset denoted: CD45RA+ positively selected. The chain's CDR3 is CASSLRQDQETQYF. CDR3 in DNA: TGTGCCAGCAGTTTGCGACAGGACCAAGAGACCCAGTACTTC.